The present TCR beta chain was sequenced within a study of T cell repertoires in cytomegalovirus infection. The CDR3 consists of 16 residues. Per the germline V gene, CDR1 is MGHDK and CDR2 is SYGVNS. Trimming took 3 bases from V and 4 from J, leaving 18 bases between them. Remarks on this clonotype: The antigen is unknown.

TCRdb re-called the reads with MiXCR, one entry per CDR3 protein. In the table there are tens of thousands of distinct CDR3 sequences, roughly a third of which are singletons. This chain connects TRBV25-1 to TRBJ2-5; D may be TRBD2 (5 bases). The sequenced sample consisted of PBMCs, sequenced either directly or after in vitro stimulation (not recorded which). The source of this sequence is a human donor in good health (CMV status not recorded). Some clones in this sample may be carry-over from other donors' samples. DNA of the CDR3: TGTGCCAGCAGTGACATTAATCAGCGGTCGAGAGAGACCCAGTACTTC. The encoded protein is CASSDINQRSRETQYF. Full variable domain (rest looked up from reference TRBV25-1 and TRBJ2-5): EADIYQTPRYLVIGTGKKITLECSQTMGHDKMYWYQQDPGMELHLIHYSYGVNSTEKGDLSSESTVSRIRTEHFPLTLESARPSHTSQYLCASSDINQRSRETQYFGPGTRLLVL.